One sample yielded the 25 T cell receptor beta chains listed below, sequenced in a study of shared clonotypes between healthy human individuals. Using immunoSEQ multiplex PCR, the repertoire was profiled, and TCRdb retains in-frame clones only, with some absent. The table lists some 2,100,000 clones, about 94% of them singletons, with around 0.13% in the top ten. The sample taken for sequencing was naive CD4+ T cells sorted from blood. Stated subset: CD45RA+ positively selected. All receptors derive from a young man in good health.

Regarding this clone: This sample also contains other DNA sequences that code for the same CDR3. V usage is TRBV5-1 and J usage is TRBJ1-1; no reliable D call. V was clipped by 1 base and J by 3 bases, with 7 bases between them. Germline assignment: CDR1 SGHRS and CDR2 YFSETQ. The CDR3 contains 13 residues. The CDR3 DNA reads TGCGCCAGCAGCTTGAACGGTGACACTGAAGCTTTCTTT. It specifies CASSLNGDTEAFF.

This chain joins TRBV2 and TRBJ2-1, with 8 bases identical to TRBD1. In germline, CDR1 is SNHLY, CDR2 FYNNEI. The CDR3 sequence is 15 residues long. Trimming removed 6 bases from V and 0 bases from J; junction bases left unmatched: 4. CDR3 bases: TGTGCCAGCAGAGACGACAGGGGCTCCTACAATGAGCAGTTCTTC. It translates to CASRDDRGSYNEQFF.

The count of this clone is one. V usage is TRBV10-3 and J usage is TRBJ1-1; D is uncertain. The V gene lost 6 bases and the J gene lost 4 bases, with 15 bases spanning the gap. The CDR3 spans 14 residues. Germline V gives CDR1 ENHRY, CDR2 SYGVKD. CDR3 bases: TGTGCCATCAGGATCGGCGGGCTAAGCACTGAAGCTTTCTTT. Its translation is CAIRIGGLSTEAFF.

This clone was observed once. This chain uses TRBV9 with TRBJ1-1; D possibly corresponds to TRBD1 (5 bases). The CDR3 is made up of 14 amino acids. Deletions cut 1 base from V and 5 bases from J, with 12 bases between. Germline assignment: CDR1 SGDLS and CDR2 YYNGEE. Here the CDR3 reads CASSVRGAGTEAFF. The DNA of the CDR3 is TGTGCCAGCAGCGTAAGAGGGGCAGGGACTGAAGCTTTCTTT.

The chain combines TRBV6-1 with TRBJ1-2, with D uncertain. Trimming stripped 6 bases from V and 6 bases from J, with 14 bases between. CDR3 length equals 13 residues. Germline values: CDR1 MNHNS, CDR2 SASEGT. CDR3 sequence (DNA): TGTGCCAGCAGCGTACATAGGATGGATGGCTACACCTTC. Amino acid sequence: CASSVHRMDGYTF.

The CDR3 here is CAWSGDPGREQYF. The CDR3 coding sequence is TGTGCCTGGAGTGGGGACCCCGGTAGGGAGCAGTACTTC. V usage is TRBV30 and J usage is TRBJ2-7; D may be TRBD1 or TRBD2 (5 bases each). In germline, CDR1 is GTSNPN, CDR2 SVGIG (reference sequence). The length of the CDR3 is 13 residues. V was trimmed by 1 base and J by 7 bases, leaving 14 bases between them.

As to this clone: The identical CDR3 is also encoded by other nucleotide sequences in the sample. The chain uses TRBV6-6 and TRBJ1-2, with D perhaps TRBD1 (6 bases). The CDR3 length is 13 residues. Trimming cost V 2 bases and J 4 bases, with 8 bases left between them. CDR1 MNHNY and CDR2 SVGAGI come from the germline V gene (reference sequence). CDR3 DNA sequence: TGTGCCAGCAGTTACGACAGGTCCTATGGCTACACCTTC. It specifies CASSYDRSYGYTF.

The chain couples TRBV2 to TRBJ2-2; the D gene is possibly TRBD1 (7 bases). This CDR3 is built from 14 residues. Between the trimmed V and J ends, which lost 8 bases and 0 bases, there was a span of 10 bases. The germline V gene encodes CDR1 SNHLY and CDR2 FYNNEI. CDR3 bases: TGTGCCAGCGCGGGACAGTCGAACACCGGGGAGCTGTTTTTT. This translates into CASAGQSNTGELFF.

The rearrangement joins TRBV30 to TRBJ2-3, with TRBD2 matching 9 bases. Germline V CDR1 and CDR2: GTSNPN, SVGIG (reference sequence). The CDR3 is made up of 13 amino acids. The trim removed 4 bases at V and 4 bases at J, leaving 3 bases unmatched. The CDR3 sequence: CAWTSGNSDTQYF. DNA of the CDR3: TGTGCCTGGACTAGCGGGAATTCAGATACGCAGTATTTT.

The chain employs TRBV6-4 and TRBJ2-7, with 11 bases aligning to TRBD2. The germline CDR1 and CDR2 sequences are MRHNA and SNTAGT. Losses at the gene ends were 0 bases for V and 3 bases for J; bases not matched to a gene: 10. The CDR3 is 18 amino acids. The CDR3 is CASSDSTSGSPLFYEQYF. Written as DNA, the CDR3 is TGTGCCAGCAGTGACTCCACTAGCGGGAGCCCCCTCTTCTACGAGCAGTACTTC.

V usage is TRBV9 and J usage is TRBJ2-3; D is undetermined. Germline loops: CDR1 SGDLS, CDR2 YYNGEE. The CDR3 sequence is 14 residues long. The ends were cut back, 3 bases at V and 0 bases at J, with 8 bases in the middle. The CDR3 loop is CASSARWSTDTQYF. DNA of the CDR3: TGTGCCAGCAGCGCTAGATGGAGCACAGATACGCAGTATTTT. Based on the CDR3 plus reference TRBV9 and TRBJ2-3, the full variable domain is DSGVTQTPKHLITATGQRVTLRCSPRSGDLSVYWYQQSLDQGLQFLIQYYNGEERAKGNILERFSAQQFPDLHSELNLSSLELGDSALYFCASSARWSTDTQYFGPGTRLTVL.

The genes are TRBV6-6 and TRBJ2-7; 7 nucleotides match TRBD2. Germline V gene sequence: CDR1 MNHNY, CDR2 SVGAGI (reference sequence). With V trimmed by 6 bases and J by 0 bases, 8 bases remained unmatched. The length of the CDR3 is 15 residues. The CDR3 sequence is CASRSIAGSSYEQYF. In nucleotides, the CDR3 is TGTGCCAGCAGGTCGATAGCGGGCAGCTCCTACGAGCAGTACTTC.

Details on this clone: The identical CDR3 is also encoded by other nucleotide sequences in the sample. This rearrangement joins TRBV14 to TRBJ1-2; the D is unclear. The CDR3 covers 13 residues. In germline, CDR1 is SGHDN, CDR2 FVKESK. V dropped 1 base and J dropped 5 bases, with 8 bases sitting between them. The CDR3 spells CASSQGPGYGYTF. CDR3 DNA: TGTGCCAGCAGCCAAGGACCCGGATATGGCTACACCTTC.

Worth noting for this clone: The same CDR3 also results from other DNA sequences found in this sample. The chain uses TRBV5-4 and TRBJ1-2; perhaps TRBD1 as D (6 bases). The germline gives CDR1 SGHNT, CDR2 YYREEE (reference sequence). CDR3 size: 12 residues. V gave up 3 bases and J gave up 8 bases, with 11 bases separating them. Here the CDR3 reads CASSSQGRGYTF. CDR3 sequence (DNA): TGTGCCAGCAGCTCACAGGGACGGGGCTACACCTTC.

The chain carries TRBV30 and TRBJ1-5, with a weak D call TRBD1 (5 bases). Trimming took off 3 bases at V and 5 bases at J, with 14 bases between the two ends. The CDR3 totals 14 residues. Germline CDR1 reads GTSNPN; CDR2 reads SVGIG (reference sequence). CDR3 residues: CAWRASGGYQPQHF. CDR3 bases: TGTGCCTGGAGAGCATCCGGGGGGTATCAGCCCCAGCATTTT.

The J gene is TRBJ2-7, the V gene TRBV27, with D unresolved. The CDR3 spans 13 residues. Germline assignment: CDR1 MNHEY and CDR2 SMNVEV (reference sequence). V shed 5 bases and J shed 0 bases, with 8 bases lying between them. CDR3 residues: CASSPLVSYEQYF. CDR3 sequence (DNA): TGTGCCAGCAGTCCCTTGGTCTCCTACGAGCAGTACTTC.

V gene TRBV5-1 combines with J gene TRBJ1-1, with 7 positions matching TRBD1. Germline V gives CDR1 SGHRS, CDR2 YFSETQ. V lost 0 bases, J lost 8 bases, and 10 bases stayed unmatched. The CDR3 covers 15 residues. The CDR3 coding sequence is TGCGCCAGCAGCTTGGATGAGCCTCGGACAGGAGAAGCTTTCTTT. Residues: CASSLDEPRTGEAFF. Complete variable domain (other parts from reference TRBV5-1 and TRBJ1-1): KAGVTQTPRYLIKTRGQQVTLSCSPISGHRSVSWYQQTPGQGLQFLFEYFSETQRNKGNFPGRFSGRQFSNSRSEMNVSTLELGDSALYLCASSLDEPRTGEAFFGQGTRLTVV.

The CDR3 protein is CASSFRARQEETQYF. DNA of the CDR3: TGTGCCAGCAGTTTTAGGGCACGCCAGGAAGAGACCCAGTACTTC. This chain connects TRBV27 to TRBJ2-5; D not resolved. This CDR3 contains 15 residues. Germline V CDR1 and CDR2: MNHEY, SMNVEV (reference sequence). Trimming shortened V by 3 bases and J by 3 bases, and 14 bases separated the two germline ends.

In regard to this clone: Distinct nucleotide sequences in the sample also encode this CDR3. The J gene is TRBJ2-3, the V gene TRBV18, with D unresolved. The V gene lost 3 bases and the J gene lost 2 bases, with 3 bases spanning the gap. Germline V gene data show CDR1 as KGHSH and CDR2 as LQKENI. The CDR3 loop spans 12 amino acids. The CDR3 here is CASSPYTDTQYF. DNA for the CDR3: TGTGCCAGCTCACCGTACACAGATACGCAGTATTTT.

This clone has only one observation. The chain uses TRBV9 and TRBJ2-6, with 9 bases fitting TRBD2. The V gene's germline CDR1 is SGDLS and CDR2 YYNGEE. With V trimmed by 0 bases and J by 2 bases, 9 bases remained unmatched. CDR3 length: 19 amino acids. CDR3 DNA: TGTGCCAGCAGCGTAGCATGGAGTAGCGGGAGTCCTGGGGCCAACGTCCTGACTTTC. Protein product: CASSVAWSSGSPGANVLTF.

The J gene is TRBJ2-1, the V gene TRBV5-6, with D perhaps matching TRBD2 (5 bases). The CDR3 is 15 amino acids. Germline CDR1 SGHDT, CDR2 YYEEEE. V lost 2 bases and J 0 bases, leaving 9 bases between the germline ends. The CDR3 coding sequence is TGTGCCAGCAGCTTCAGACGGGGCTCCTACAATGAGCAGTTCTTC. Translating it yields CASSFRRGSYNEQFF.

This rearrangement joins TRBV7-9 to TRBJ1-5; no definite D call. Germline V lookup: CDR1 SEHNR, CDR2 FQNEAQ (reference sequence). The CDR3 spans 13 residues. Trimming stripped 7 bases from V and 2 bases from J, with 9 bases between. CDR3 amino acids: CASTSTGNQPQHF. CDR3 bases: TGTGCCAGCACCAGTACGGGCAATCAGCCCCAGCATTTT.

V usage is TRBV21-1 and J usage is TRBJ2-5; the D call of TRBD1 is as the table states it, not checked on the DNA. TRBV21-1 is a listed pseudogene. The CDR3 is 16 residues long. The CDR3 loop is CASSKEGTASQETQYF. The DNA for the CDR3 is TGTGCCAGCAGCAAAGAGGGGACAGCCAGCCAAGAGACCCAGTACTTC.

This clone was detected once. The CDR3 DNA follows: TGTGCCAGCAGCGTAGGAGAGGGACAGGGGGCCTACGAGCAGTACTTC. This translates into CASSVGEGQGAYEQYF. This rearrangement joins TRBV9 to TRBJ2-7, with TRBD1 matching over 11 bases. V shed 0 bases and J 2 bases; nucleotides not matched to a gene: 4. The germline gives CDR1 SGDLS, CDR2 YYNGEE. The CDR3 extends over 16 amino acids.

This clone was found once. The CDR3 coding sequence is TGTGCCAGCAGCTGGAGTGGCAGGGAAGCAGATACGCAGTATTTT. It translates to CASSWSGREADTQYF. V usage is TRBV11-2 and J usage is TRBJ2-3; perhaps TRBD1 as D (5 bases). The CDR3 loop spans 15 amino acids. The V gene lost 4 bases and the J gene lost 4 bases, with 15 bases spanning the gap. Germline V gene lookup returns CDR1 SGHAT and CDR2 FQNNGV.